This T cell receptor (beta chain) emerged from a study of tumor-infiltrating lymphocytes in primary liver carcinoma. Study summary: The yield of productive TCRbeta reads per sample was roughly 3.5 to 8 million and was similar across tissue types. Whole-study findings and limits: The study found only about 7.5-24% of top clones in all five tumor regions.

With respect to this clonotype: Antigen specificity is unknown.

cDNA specific to TCR beta was made from about 0.45 ug of total RNA, with a constant-region primer employed for priming. Generation of the TCR beta libraries relied on three nested multiplex PCR rounds using slightly modified ARM-PCR. For approximately 11 cycles apiece, the opening two PCR rounds ran with TRBV1-TRBV30 forward primers and a C-beta reverse primer. One entry per CDR3 protein, called by TCRdb with MiXCR from the multiplex PCR reads. In the table there are more than 50,000 distinct CDR3 sequences, over 70% of which are singletons. Starting material for RNA and DNA co-extraction consisted of roughly 19-34 mg of unsorted bulk tissue. Germline CDR1 reads ENHRY; CDR2 reads SYGVKD. The CDR3 runs to 14 residues. Deletions cut 4 bases from V and 0 bases from J, with 9 bases between.

Material for sequencing was liver tumor tissue from sampling region 2. Subset here: tumor region T2, inferior pole. The rearrangement links TRBV10-3 to TRBJ1-1, with unresolved D. This clonotype was sampled from a man aged 35-49 years with primary liver carcinoma and hepatitis B virus infection. This CDR3 reads CAISGERVNTEAFF. Written as DNA, the CDR3 is TGTGCCATCAGTGGTGAGAGGGTGAACACTGAAGCTTTCTTT.